The clone carrying this TCR beta chain was found once. The record originates from a study of technical replicates of blood from several donors. The method was immunoSEQ multiplex PCR; TCRdb's version includes in-frame clones alone and lacks a portion of them. The repertoire has tens of thousands of clones, 95% to 96% of them found once; the top ten carry 0.24%. Looked up from germline, CDR1 is MGHDK and CDR2 is SYGVNS. This CDR3 is built from 14 residues. Trimming left V 3 bases short and J 4 bases short, with 12 bases between. Sequenced: T cells isolated from PBMCs. The chain combines TRBV25-1 with TRBJ1-1; perhaps TRBD1 as D (6 bases). The receptor's source is a human donor in good health. The CDR3 protein is CASSEQGLGTEAFF. In nucleotides, the CDR3 is TGTGCCAGCAGTGAGCAGGGGTTAGGCACTGAAGCTTTCTTT.